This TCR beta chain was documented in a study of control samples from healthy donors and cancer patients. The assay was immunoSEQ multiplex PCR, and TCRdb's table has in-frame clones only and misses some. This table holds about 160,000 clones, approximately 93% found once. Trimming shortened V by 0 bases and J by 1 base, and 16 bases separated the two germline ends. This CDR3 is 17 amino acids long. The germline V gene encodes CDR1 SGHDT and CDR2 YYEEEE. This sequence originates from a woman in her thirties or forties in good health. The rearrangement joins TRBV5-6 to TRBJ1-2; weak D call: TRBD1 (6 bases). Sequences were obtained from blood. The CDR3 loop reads CASSLVADSLINYGYTF. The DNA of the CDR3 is TGTGCCAGCAGCTTGGTGGCGGACAGCCTAATTAACTATGGCTACACCTTC.